This TCR beta chain comes out of a study of regulatory T cells in long-lasting Graves disease. Study-level results: Results may be inaccurate due to the small sample size. Less diverse TCR repertoires were seen in persistent Graves' patients than in newly diagnosed ones.

This clonotype was detected many times. Its antigen is as yet unknown. HTBI primers from iRepertoire and Arm-PCR of CDR3 regions yielded the TCR beta libraries. TCRdb re-analysed the multiplex PCR reads in MiXCR, keeping a single row per CDR3 protein. The data contain around 450,000 distinct CDR3 sequences, roughly 16% of them singletons. Indicated time point: newly diagnosed GD, antithyroid drugs for less than 3 months. PBMC RNA was the source of the TCR library. The same data also went into a second study, on T cells in Graves' hyperthyroidism and ophthalmopathy. That source notes: For Graves' hyperthyroidism to be stable, ophthalmopathy could not progress within 18 months. Uncontrolled infection, other autoimmune disease, pregnancy or lactation barred patients from enrollment.

This TCR derives from a man aged 35 to 55 with Graves disease. The sample here was peripheral blood mononuclear cells (PBMCs), taken at new diagnosis, from a patient treated with antithyroid drugs.

The CDR3 protein is CSAMGTSGNNEQFF. The DNA for the CDR3 is TGCAGTGCCATGGGGACTAGCGGTAACAATGAGCAGTTCTTC. The J gene is TRBJ2-1, the V gene TRBV20-1; 11 bases are a match to TRBD2. Per germline, CDR1 DFQATT and CDR2 SNEGSKA (reference sequence). The CDR3 has 14 residues. Trimming took 6 bases from V and 5 from J; bases not matched to a gene: 6.